This TCR beta chain was sequenced for a study of beta chain features in type 1 diabetes (dated by TCRdb to the late 2010s). Context from the whole study: Patients and healthy donors did not differ in mean age, gender distribution, total cell number or subset yield. Across all samples, approximately 100 million sorted cells were examined, and cell number per subset correlated strongly with RNA yield. The study compared the TCRB repertoires of sorted circulating CD4+ T cell subsets in recently diagnosed type 1 diabetes patients with those in matched healthy donors. Regulatory and stem cell-like memory subsets were obtained from only 8 patients and roughly 8 healthy donors, while naive and central memory subsets were obtained from all 30 or so donors. Study-wide conclusions, independent of this receptor: At VDJ recombination sites, type 1 diabetes patients had fewer insertions and more deleted nucleotides, which implies abnormalities in thymic rearrangement. Naive, central memory and regulatory TCRB repertoires appeared to be more alike among patients than among healthy donors. Because small numbers of individuals were included in the HLA sub-analyses, any influence of HLA type on TCRB rearrangement was left unresolved. A moderate but significant shortening of TCRB CDR3 length was observed in type 1 diabetes patients in all four CD4+ subsets. Because cDNA was sequenced instead of genomic DNA, activated cells with high expression could be over-represented, although the groups did not differ in activation or CD3 levels. PCR may preferentially amplify shorter templates, but because patient and control samples were amplified and corrected together, any resulting skew would affect both groups equally.

The High Capacity cDNA Reverse Transcription Kit was used to reverse transcribe all of the isolated RNA, meaning that expressed TCRB transcripts were what got sequenced. Deep immunoSEQ sequencing was applied to naive, central memory and regulatory T cell samples, giving an average of about 3.8 million total reads per sample. Sorted cells were lysed in RLT buffer, and RNA was extracted using DNase-treated RNeasy Micro or Mini kits according to cell number. To prevent cross-contamination, every cell subset was processed on its own, while patient and healthy donor samples were processed together. Using the immunoSEQ multiplex PCR, TCRB sequences were amplified from cDNA into 87-bp fragments spanning the CDR3 region. Amplicons were sequenced on the Illumina HiSeq platform. The paper's processing steps were these. PCR bias was corrected computationally using synthetic template baselines, and reads within Hamming distance 2 were collapsed, with unmergeable singletons discarded. By aligning reads against IMGT, V, D and J genes, CDR3 length, and insertions or deletions at six rearrangement sites were assigned. Within each subset, clonotype counts were normalized to the number of sorted cells before true diversity and Gini coefficients were calculated with the tcR R package. The overlap coefficient, calculated on TCRB nucleotide sequences, was used to measure repertoire sharing. Out-of-frame TCRB sequences from naive cells were analyzed to stand in for the pre-selection repertoire. TCRdb stores this immuneACCESS table with in-frame sequences only. Part of the clones is absent; in the studies checked, under half of the shortfall reflects unresolved V genes, and no reason is known for the rest. The DNA was the basis for D and trimming; V, J and clone size are from that table. This sample has roughly 730,000 clones in its table, and roughly 13% of those were observed once. The ten biggest clones cover 0.022% of the sample.

Regarding this clone: Its cognate antigen has yet to be identified. The sample holds no much larger clone one base away, and base qualities are not on file.

Each donor gave one peripheral blood draw, averaging approximately 120 mL, which was collected into heparinised tubes. Using a panel that included CD45RO, CCR7, CD25, CD127, CD95 and CD27, naive, central memory, regulatory and stem cell-like memory CD4+ T cells were sorted on a BD FACSAria II. Purity was above 95% for every sorted population. PBMCs were isolated right away by Lymphoprep density gradient centrifugation and were stained directly, without culture. To minimize batch effects, samples were stained and sorted in pairs, one healthy donor with one patient per experiment. According to the germline V gene, CDR1 reads SGHRS and CDR2 reads YFSETQ. V is pared back by 3 bases and J by 6 bases, with 18 bases lying between the germline termini. The CDR3 goes from the cysteine to the phenylalanine over 15 residues. Only CDR3 DNA is held: 45 bases, read in frame from base 1.

The sequence joins TRBV5-1 to TRBJ1-1, with the D gene uncertain. This clonotype originated in a man between 18 and 35 years old with type 1 diabetes. The specimen sequenced was naive CD4+ T cells from blood. The sample's cell subset or site label is to be understood as: true naive CD4+ T cells. The CDR3 is CASSSNPDGIAEAFF. The DNA reads as follows: TGCGCCAGCAGCTCAAACCCCGACGGGATCGCTGAAGCTTTCTTT.